This T cell receptor beta chain was obtained from a study of blood T cells in healthy people across ages. Findings and caveats of the study: Leaving the PBMCs unsorted stopped any conclusive comparison of naive versus antigen-experienced cells.

The second PCR ran roughly 6 to 11 cycles with a sample-barcoded 5' primer and J-beta primers. The template-switch adaptor was a 5' adaptor with 12 random nucleotides. It tagged each cDNA molecule. TCRdb reprocessed the 5' RACE reads with MiXCR, giving one entry per CDR3 protein. The data show some 880,000 distinct CDR3 sequences, with around 34% seen just once and over 10% held by the top ten. This clonotype occurred many times. Its antigen is unidentified. The CDR3 spans 13 residues. The germline V gene encodes CDR1 SQVTM and CDR2 ANQGSEA. V dropped 6 bases and J dropped 3; count of bases not matched to a gene: 7.

The material sequenced was blood. The J gene is TRBJ2-7, the V gene TRBV29-1; TRBD1 agrees at 8 bases. This receptor was taken from a young man in good health. CDR3 nucleotides: TGCAGCGTCCAGGGGGCTTCCCTCTACGAGCAGTACTTC. Its translation: CSVQGASLYEQYF.